What follows describes a single T cell receptor (beta chain). This clonotype showed up just a few times. This receptor's antigen is unknown. It has no much larger one-base neighbor in the sample; base qualities were not kept. The sample comes from a study of identical twins (dated by TCRdb to 2016 to 2018). Context from the whole study: To test whether fetal clonotypes persist, this study deep-sequenced TCR alpha and beta repertoires from monozygotic twins, from unrelated adults of various ages, and from cord blood. Replicate twin experiments were performed at different times using different library preparation protocols to rule out contamination.

Libraries were made using 5' RACE. The sequencer listed for this sample is Illumina HiSeq 2000. A universal primer binding site was added through template switching, and the final cDNA carried a unique molecular identifier so that TCR cDNA molecules could be counted accurately. Specific primers in the conserved constant-segment region were used to synthesize first-strand cDNA for TCR alpha and beta chains. To control for contamination, every cDNA library was double barcoded, receiving both a SMART-Mk sample barcode and Illumina barcodes. TruSeq adapter sequences, together with Illumina sample barcodes, were added in two successive PCR steps. The TCR alpha and beta cDNA libraries were sequenced on the Illumina HiSeq platform using custom primers. As for the original processing: Raw reads were processed with MiGEC to extract unique molecular identifiers, and MiXCR was used to determine CDR3 positions. For each individual, recombination models were inferred using an EM algorithm with the repgenHMM and IGoR tools. Shared clonotype analysis was performed with the tcR package in R, normalizing sharing by the product of cloneset sizes. To study raw recombination free of thymic and clonal selection effects, out-of-frame nonproductive sequences were analyzed. TCRdb itself trimmed the public reads at Q25 with fastp, ran MiXCR and retained productive beta chains. Rows are combined by CDR3 protein, so each entry shows the most common genes and DNA. The authors' filters were not applied to this entry. Within this sample are 450,000 or so distinct CDR3 sequences, with approximately 14% of them counted one time only. 0.52% of the sample lies in the top ten.

Overall results and qualifications from the work: Out-of-frame TCR alpha sequences shared between twins showed an excess of low generation-probability sequences compared with coincidental sharing between unrelated individuals. In beta out-of-frame sequences, excess twin sharing was weaker, because having fewer shared sequences lowered the signal-to-noise ratio. Abundant cord blood beta clonotypes carried fewer insertions; young adult naive repertoires showed a weaker similar trend, while memory repertoires showed none. In monozygotic twins, out-of-frame TCR alpha sharing was systematically underestimated by recombination models, although the models agreed with sharing between unrelated individuals. Zero-insertion analyses could be partly confounded by invariant T cells such as MAIT and iNKT, though diverse VJ usage argued against such confounding for most clonotypes. Because the same donors could not be followed over many years, conclusions were based on cross-sectional statistical analysis.

All donors were healthy Caucasians. The twin cohort comprised three pairs of female monozygotic twins, all aged about 18 to 29 years. Positive isolation kits from Invitrogen were used to isolate the CD4+ and CD8+ T cell populations. Trimming accounts for 6 bases at V and 2 bases at J, while the number of junction bases matched to no gene is 3. CDR1 SQVTM and CDR2 ANQGSEA were looked up in the germline V gene. Measured from the cysteine to the phenylalanine, the CDR3 is 14 residues long. Just CDR3 DNA is preserved here, 42 bases in frame from base 1. The same data also went into a second study, on yellow fever vaccine responses in identical twins. The second paper further reports: According to the authors, the vaccine-induced T cell response in identical twins seemed to be partly convergent and partly specific to each individual. The study precisely tracked vaccine-responding T cell clones in identical twins.

The chain was built from TRBV29-1 and TRBJ2-2, with 10 junctional bases fitting TRBD1. The sequenced sample consisted of CD4+ T cells sorted from blood. The TCR was taken from a woman younger than 35 in good health. At the DNA level, the sequence is TGCAGCGTGGGGACAGGGGCTAACACCGGGGAGCTGTTTTTT. It encodes CSVGTGANTGELFF.